The 6 T cell receptor beta chains given below trace back to one sample, sequenced in a study of T cell responses to AZD1222 COVID-19 vaccine. Profiling relied on immunoSEQ multiplex PCR, and the TCRdb table lists in-frame clones only, not all of them. The sample includes about 150,000 clones, about 89% of them seen just once. This specimen was peripheral blood, taken on day 0 of AZD1222 vaccination. The receptor set was obtained from an adult in good health.

The chain has TRBV28 and TRBJ1-4, with TRBD1 as a possible D gene (5 bases). The V gene's germline CDR1 is MDHEN and CDR2 SYDVKM. The CDR3 has 18 residues. The ends were cut back, 2 bases at V and 4 bases at J, with 20 bases in the middle. CDR3 sequence reads: CASSLKFGPGVHNEKLFF. In DNA, the CDR3 is TGTGCCAGCAGTTTAAAGTTTGGTCCGGGGGTCCATAATGAAAAACTGTTTTTT.

The rearrangement links TRBV28 to TRBJ2-5; 7 bases map to TRBD2. The length of the CDR3 is 13 residues. From germline, CDR1 is MDHEN and CDR2 SYDVKM. The junction had 2 bases not matched to a gene; V was cut back by 5 bases and J by 2 bases. In DNA form, the CDR3 reads TGTGCCAGCAGTCCTAGCGGTCAAGAGACCCAGTACTTC. Translating it yields CASSPSGQETQYF.

This chain joins TRBV28 and TRBJ2-4, with 7 bases fitting TRBD1. The germline V gene has CDR1 MDHEN and CDR2 SYDVKM. The CDR3 has 16 amino acids. With 5 bases clipped from V and 7 bases from J, the junction kept 14 bases outside the gene matches. CDR3 DNA sequence: TGTGCCAGCAGTCTCCGGCGGGCAGGGGGTGGGAACATTCAGTACTTC. Its translation is CASSLRRAGGGNIQYF.

The chain carries TRBV14 and TRBJ1-2; a possible D gene is TRBD1 (5 bases). V lost 2 bases to trimming and J lost 6 bases, with 13 bases between them. CDR1 and CDR2 (germline): SGHDN, FVKESK. This CDR3 spans 14 amino acids. CDR3 coding DNA: TGTGCCAGCAGCCAAAGCGCGGGGGGGAATGGCTACACCTTC. It yields the protein CASSQSAGGNGYTF.

CDR3 bases: TGTGCCATCAGGGGACAGAGAAGCACAGATACGCAGTATTTT. It encodes CAIRGQRSTDTQYF. This chain connects TRBV10-3 to TRBJ2-3, with 7 bases that match TRBD1. The V gene end was trimmed by 6 bases and the J gene end by 0 bases; junction bases not matched to a gene: 3. The CDR3 is 14 residues long. From germline, CDR1 is ENHRY and CDR2 SYGVKD.

V usage is TRBV7-9 and J usage is TRBJ1-2, with D possibly TRBD1 on 6 matching bases. This CDR3 comprises 13 residues. V lost 3 bases, J lost 7 bases, and 12 bases lay in between. From germline, CDR1 is SEHNR and CDR2 FQNEAQ (reference sequence). The chain's CDR3 is CASSFGQTSGYTF. The DNA of the CDR3 is TGTGCCAGCAGCTTCGGACAGACGAGTGGCTACACCTTC.